The TCR beta chain described here comes from a study of T cells in Graves' hyperthyroidism and ophthalmopathy. Whole-study findings and limits: Expanded thyroid clonotypes (above 0.001) were mostly also found in blood.

It was RNA transcripts that yielded the amplified TCR beta CDR3 regions. The HTBI primer set drove a first-round RT-PCR of the TCR CDR3. A single record per CDR3 protein comes from TCRdb applying MiXCR to the multiplex PCR reads. The sample yields around 700,000 distinct CDR3 sequences, approximately 40% seen once. This clonotype was observed a few times. Its target is unknown. The clonotype originates from a woman between 40 and 55 years old with Graves' hyperthyroidism. The sequencing input was blood.

The CDR3 nucleotides read TGTGCCAGCAGCGAATATAGACCGGGACAGGGGGCGAAGACCCAGTACTTC. It translates to CASSEYRPGQGAKTQYF. The rearrangement uses TRBV11-2 and TRBJ2-5; 12 bases match TRBD1. V was pared by 5 bases and J by 6 bases, with 13 bases of the junction left unmatched. CDR1 and CDR2 from the germline V gene are SGHAT and FQNNGV. This CDR3 has 17 amino acids.